One sample yielded the 29 T cell receptor beta chains listed below, sequenced in a study of cytomegalovirus exposure and HLA in healthy donors. The assay was immunoSEQ multiplex PCR, and TCRdb's table has in-frame clones only and misses some. The sample comprises roughly 150,000 clones, 91% of which are singletons, and about 0.7% rests with the top ten. Sequenced sample: PBMCs. These receptors all stem from a man aged 18 to 29 in good health and CMV-seronegative.

The rearrangement links TRBV30 to TRBJ2-3, with TRBD2 identical over 12 bases. J gave up 2 bases and V 4 bases, and 7 bases lay outside the gene matches. CDR3 length: 16 amino acids. Germline values: CDR1 GTSNPN, CDR2 SVGIG (reference sequence). The CDR3 DNA sequence: TGTGCCTGGACGAAGGGACTAGCGGGCCACACAGATACGCAGTATTTT. This translates into CAWTKGLAGHTDTQYF.

The gene calls are TRBV7-2 and TRBJ2-7; 10 bases align to TRBD2. This CDR3 spans 15 amino acids. Germline V gives CDR1 SGHTA, CDR2 FQGNSA. Losses at the gene ends were 5 bases for V and 3 bases for J; bases not matched to a gene: 7. The CDR3 protein is CASSQGLADDYEQYV. In DNA form, the CDR3 reads TGTGCCAGCAGCCAAGGACTAGCGGACGACTACGAGCAGTACGTC.

The rearrangement uses TRBV9 and TRBJ2-3; 12 nucleotides match TRBD2. CDR1 SGDLS and CDR2 YYNGEE come from the germline V gene. V shed 3 bases and J 3 bases; nucleotides not matched to a gene: 5. The CDR3 has 16 residues. CDR3 DNA: TGTGCCAGCAGCGCCCGACTAGCGGGAGAGACAGATACGCAGTATTTT. Encoded protein: CASSARLAGETDTQYF.

The chain links TRBV19 to TRBJ2-5; no definite D call. Trimming stripped 6 bases from V and 5 bases from J, with 13 bases between. Germline V gene sequence: CDR1 LNHDA, CDR2 SQIVND (reference sequence). CDR3 length: 13 residues. The CDR3 coding sequence is TGTGCCAGTAGGTACAAAGCCGGGGAGACCCAGTACTTC. Translation: CASRYKAGETQYF. The variable domain in full, completed from reference TRBV19 and TRBJ2-5, reads DGGITQSPKYLFRKEGQNVTLSCEQNLNHDAMYWYRQDPGQGLRLIYYSQIVNDFQKGDIAEGYSVSREKKESFPLTVTSAQKNPTAFYLCASRYKAGETQYFGPGTRLLVL.

In this sample, this clone turned up a few times. J is TRBJ2-2 and V is TRBV6-1; 9 nucleotides line up with TRBD2. The CDR3 is 17 residues long. CDR1 MNHNS and CDR2 SASEGT come from the germline V gene. J lost 3 bases, V lost 4 bases, and 9 bases had no gene match. CDR3 region: CASSALAGDGYTGELFF. CDR3 in DNA: TGTGCCAGCAGTGCATTAGCGGGGGACGGGTACACCGGGGAGCTGTTTTTT.

This clone was detected only a few times. The rearrangement uses TRBV20-1 and TRBJ1-1; D remains ambiguous. Trimming took 6 bases from V and 7 from J, leaving 12 bases between them. This CDR3 contains 11 residues. The germline V gene has CDR1 DFQATT and CDR2 SNEGSKA (reference sequence). CDR3 in DNA: TGCAGTGCCCCCCTCACCTATGAAGCTTTCTTT. Encoded protein: CSAPLTYEAFF.

The CDR3 sequence: CASTGFPGNTGELFF. CDR3 in DNA: TGTGCCAGCACGGGATTTCCAGGAAACACCGGGGAGCTGTTTTTT. The rearrangement joins TRBV6-5 to TRBJ2-2, with D maybe TRBD2 (5 bases). Trimming pared 7 bases from V and 2 bases from J, leaving 14 bases between. The CDR3 runs 15 residues. Germline CDR1 is MNHEY and CDR2 is SVGAGI.

V gene TRBV5-1 combines with J gene TRBJ2-1, with TRBD2 as a possible D gene (6 bases). V dropped 2 bases and J dropped 4 bases, with 22 bases sitting between them. From germline, CDR1 is SGHRS and CDR2 YFSETQ. The length of the CDR3 is 18 residues. CDR3 sequence: CASSFLILAREAYNEQFF. The CDR3 DNA follows: TGCGCCAGCAGCTTTCTAATTCTAGCGAGGGAGGCTTACAATGAGCAGTTCTTC.

The rearrangement links TRBV9 to TRBJ2-2, with 8 bases that match TRBD1. In germline, CDR1 is SGDLS, CDR2 YYNGEE. The CDR3 is 14 residues long. With 1 base clipped from V and 6 bases from J, the junction kept 2 bases outside the gene matches. The CDR3 DNA reads TGTGCCAGCAGCGTATGGACAGGGTCCGGGGAGCTGTTTTTT. As protein: CASSVWTGSGELFF.

This chain uses TRBV7-9 with TRBJ2-2; 8 bases match TRBD1. With 8 bases clipped from V and 1 base from J, the junction kept 3 bases outside the gene matches. The CDR3 totals 14 residues. Germline V gene sequence: CDR1 SEHNR, CDR2 FQNEAQ (reference sequence). In DNA form, the CDR3 reads TGTGCCAGCTCGGACAGGGTGAACACCGGGGAGCTGTTTTTT. Translation: CASSDRVNTGELFF.

The V and J genes are TRBV5-6 and TRBJ1-3; 10 positions agree with TRBD1. In germline, CDR1 is SGHDT, CDR2 YYEEEE. The trim removed 4 bases at V and 4 bases at J, leaving 8 bases unmatched. CDR3 length equals 16 residues. CDR3 residues: CASSPDRGAAGNTIYF. The CDR3 bases are TGTGCCAGCAGCCCGGACAGGGGGGCGGCAGGAAACACCATATATTTT.

Here the CDR3 DNA reads TGTGCCAGCTCACCAGGAGGGGGCGAGCAGTTCTTC. Translating it yields CASSPGGGEQFF. The V and J genes are TRBV18 and TRBJ2-1; a possible D gene is TRBD1 (7 bases). This CDR3 contains 12 residues. CDR1 KGHSH and CDR2 LQKENI come from the germline V gene. V was pared by 2 bases and J by 10 bases, with 9 bases between.

This rearrangement joins TRBV9 to TRBJ2-3; a possible D gene is TRBD1 (7 bases). The CDR3 extends over 15 amino acids. Germline V gene sequence: CDR1 SGDLS, CDR2 YYNGEE. V shed 1 base and J shed 5 bases, with 14 bases lying between them. The CDR3: CASSVSGGQLDTQYF. The CDR3 DNA sequence: TGTGCCAGCAGCGTATCAGGGGGGCAGCTAGATACGCAGTATTTT.

This sequence joins TRBV6-1 and TRBJ2-5; a weak D match, TRBD2 (5 bases). The germline V gene encodes CDR1 MNHNS and CDR2 SASEGT. V was clipped by 1 base and J by 5 bases, with 8 bases between them. This CDR3 is built from 13 residues. The DNA for the CDR3 is TGTGCCAGCAGTGAAGTGCGGAGGGAGACCCAGTACTTC. Amino acid sequence: CASSEVRRETQYF.

This chain uses TRBV29-1 with TRBJ2-5; 10 nucleotides match TRBD1. Germline V gene data show CDR1 as SQVTM and CDR2 as ANQGSEA. With V trimmed by 6 bases and J by 5 bases, 6 bases remained unmatched. This CDR3 region has 13 residues. The CDR3 nucleotides are TGCAGCGTACGCACGGACAGGGGGGAGACCCAGTACTTC. Encoded protein: CSVRTDRGETQYF.

The chain's CDR3 is CASSIDGGGNQPQHF. CDR3 nucleotides: TGTGCCAGTAGTATCGACGGGGGTGGCAATCAGCCCCAGCATTTT. This rearrangement joins TRBV19 to TRBJ1-5; D possibly corresponds to TRBD1 (5 bases). This CDR3 contains 15 residues. Germline-derived CDR1 and CDR2 are LNHDA and SQIVND (reference sequence). Trimming cost V 3 bases and J 2 bases, with 11 bases left between them.

The genes are TRBV11-2 and TRBJ2-3, with 8 nucleotides matching TRBD1. CDR3 size: 15 residues. Germline V gene lookup returns CDR1 SGHAT and CDR2 FQNNGV. Trimming at V came to 5 bases and at J to 0 bases, leaving 4 bases not matched to a gene. As DNA, the CDR3 is TGTGCCAGCAGCCCTTGGACAGGGAGCACAGATACGCAGTATTTT. As protein: CASSPWTGSTDTQYF.

The chain recombines TRBV19 with TRBJ1-2, with D possibly being TRBD1 (6 bases). The CDR3 consists of 14 residues. CDR1 and CDR2 (germline): LNHDA, SQIVND (reference sequence). V was pared by 7 bases and J by 0 bases, with 12 bases between. The CDR3 loop reads CASTRQEANYGYTF. DNA of the CDR3: TGTGCCAGTACCAGACAGGAAGCTAACTATGGCTACACCTTC.

The chain links TRBV7-8 to TRBJ1-1; TRBD1 is a possible D gene (5 bases). V was clipped by 2 bases and J by 3 bases, with 25 bases between them. Germline CDR1 reads SGHVS; CDR2 reads FQNEAQ. The CDR3 spans 19 residues. DNA for the CDR3: TGTGCCAGCAGCTTACTTCATTGGAGGGGCGCCATTACGGACACTGAAGCTTTCTTT. Its protein product is CASSLLHWRGAITDTEAFF.

The genes are TRBV5-1 and TRBJ2-7; 7 bases line up with TRBD1. This CDR3 spans 14 amino acids. Germline V gene sequence: CDR1 SGHRS, CDR2 YFSETQ. V was pared by 4 bases and J by 3 bases, with 7 bases of the junction left unmatched. The CDR3, as DNA: TGCGCCAGCAGCCCCCGGGACAGAGACTACGAGCAGTACTTC. Translated, it gives CASSPRDRDYEQYF.

The chain uses TRBV9 and TRBJ2-5, with 8 bases matching TRBD2. Trimming took 0 bases from V and 5 from J; bases not matched to a gene: 9. Germline CDR1 and CDR2: SGDLS and YYNGEE. CDR3 length: 16 residues. CDR3 nucleotide sequence: TGTGCCAGCAGCGTAGCTACTAGCGGAGCTGTGGAGACCCAGTACTTC. This sequence encodes CASSVATSGAVETQYF.

This clone occurred once. The chain employs TRBV5-6 and TRBJ2-4, with a possible D match to TRBD1 (6 bases). The CDR3 has 14 residues. Trimming left V 1 base short and J 7 bases short, with 12 bases between. Germline values: CDR1 SGHDT, CDR2 YYEEEE. This CDR3 is CASSLYRVNNIQYF. The CDR3 DNA sequence: TGTGCCAGCAGCTTGTACAGGGTTAACAACATTCAGTACTTC.

V gene TRBV27 combines with J gene TRBJ2-1, with 11 bases matching TRBD2. Trimming cost V 6 bases and J 0 bases; bases outside gene matches: 7. This CDR3 spans 17 amino acids. The germline CDR1 and CDR2 sequences are MNHEY and SMNVEV (reference sequence). The CDR3 sequence: CASRILTSGSSYNEQFF. CDR3 sequence (DNA): TGTGCCAGCAGGATTCTAACTAGCGGGAGCTCCTACAATGAGCAGTTCTTC.

This chain joins TRBV4-3 and TRBJ2-3; D is possibly TRBD2 (6 bases). V was shortened by 0 bases and J by 2 bases, with 15 bases between the two germline ends. CDR1 LGHNA and CDR2 YSLEER come from the germline V gene. The CDR3 sequence is 17 residues long. The CDR3 DNA reads TGCGCCAGCAGCCAAGATCCCGGGGGTTGGGTCACAGATACGCAGTATTTT. It encodes CASSQDPGGWVTDTQYF.

In nucleotides, the CDR3 is TGTGCCAGCGTCTCCAGGGTGGACACCGGGGAGCTGTTTTTT. Protein: CASVSRVDTGELFF. V and J are TRBV6-1 and TRBJ2-2; a possible D gene is TRBD1 (5 bases). The CDR3 has 14 amino acids. The ends were cut back, 8 bases at V and 3 bases at J, with 13 bases in the middle. CDR1 and CDR2 (germline): MNHNS, SASEGT.

This CDR3 is CASSPREDRGMAFF. In DNA, the CDR3 is TGTGCCAGCTCACCACGGGAAGACAGGGGTATGGCTTTCTTT. The chain joins TRBV18 to TRBJ1-1; 8 positions agree with TRBD1. CDR1 KGHSH and CDR2 LQKENI come from the germline V gene. The CDR3 consists of 14 residues. V dropped 1 base and J dropped 11; count of bases not matched to a gene: 9.

The genes are TRBV7-6 and TRBJ2-7; TRBD2 matches 10 bases. Germline V gives CDR1 SGHVS, CDR2 FNYEAQ. This CDR3 comprises 17 residues. The junction had 10 bases not matched to a gene; V was cut back by 0 bases and J by 5 bases. This CDR3 reads CASSLAKRGGQGNEQYF. In nucleotides, the CDR3 is TGTGCCAGCAGCTTAGCGAAGCGGGGGGGCCAGGGTAACGAGCAGTACTTC.

The chain has TRBV19 and TRBJ1-5, with D possibly matching TRBD1 (5 bases). V lost 3 bases to trimming and J lost 0 bases, with 12 bases between them. Per the germline V gene, CDR1 is LNHDA and CDR2 is SQIVND (reference sequence). This CDR3 is 16 amino acids long. CDR3 protein: CASSIGPGLSNQPQHF. DNA of the CDR3: TGTGCCAGTAGTATCGGCCCAGGGCTTAGCAATCAGCCCCAGCATTTT.

This clone has more than one count but fewer than ten. The chain employs TRBV6-1 and TRBJ1-2; 7 bases are a match to TRBD1. The CDR3 is made up of 14 amino acids. Per germline, CDR1 MNHNS and CDR2 SASEGT. J lost 8 bases, V lost 3 bases, and 9 bases had no gene match. The CDR3 here is CASSDTTGMRGYTF. CDR3 coding DNA: TGTGCCAGCAGTGACACGACAGGGATGAGAGGCTACACCTTC.